These T cell receptor beta chains were read from a single sample in a study of ipilimumab plus nivolumab after autologous stem cell transplantation. TCRdb keeps only in-frame clones here, not all; method: immunoSEQ multiplex PCR. This table has about 22,000 clones, around 80% appearing once. The sample in question was PBMCs, obtained in a trial of ipilimumab plus nivolumab as post-transplant consolidation. The receptors come from a male donor with diffuse large B-cell lymphoma. Each CDR3 is given with its conserved first and last residue. A D gene is named only where the DNA matches it firmly. Not every row has a clone size; where given, it reads once, few, many or a size class.

abundance,v_gene,j_gene,d_gene,CDR3aa,CDR3nt
few,TRBV7-9,TRBJ1-2,TRBD1,CAGEGQGVYGYTF,TGTGCCGGCGAGGGACAGGGGGTTTATGGCTACACCTTC
-,TRBV5-1,TRBJ1-3,-,CASSTKTGGGDTIYF,TGCGCCAGCAGCACGAAGACAGGCGGGGGAGACACCATATATTTT
-,TRBV7-9,TRBJ1-4,TRBD1,CASSPDRDNEKLFF,TGTGCCAGCAGCCCGGACAGGGATAATGAAAAACTGTTTTTT
-,TRBV5-1,TRBJ2-7,TRBD2,CASSLGLAGGFTYEQYF,TGCGCCAGCAGCCTGGGACTAGCGGGGGGCTTCACCTACGAGCAGTACTTC
-,TRBV6-5,TRBJ2-2,-,CASTWGLVTGELFF,TGTGCCAGCACCTGGGGCCTTGTCACCGGGGAGCTGTTTTTT
-,TRBV28,TRBJ1-1,-,CASLGVNTEAFF,TGTGCCAGCTTAGGGGTGAACACTGAAGCTTTCTTT
-,TRBV5-8,TRBJ1-5,TRBD1,CASSFPGGVNQPQHF,TGTGCCAGCAGCTTCCCAGGGGGTGTCAATCAGCCCCAGCATTTT
-,TRBV18,TRBJ1-1,-,CASSPPFAGAEAFF,TGTGCCAGCTCACCACCCTTCGCGGGGGCTGAAGCTTTCTTT
-,TRBV9,TRBJ2-7,-,CASSAGGDRAYEQYF,TGTGCCAGCAGCGCGGGGGGGGACAGGGCCTACGAGCAGTACTTC
-,TRBV29-1,TRBJ2-3,-,CSVFQSQGSTDTQYF,TGCAGCGTTTTTCAATCCCAGGGTAGCACAGATACGCAGTATTTT
-,TRBV5-6,TRBJ2-1,TRBD1,CASRTGGTYNEQFF,TGTGCCAGCAGAACAGGGGGCACCTACAATGAGCAGTTCTTC
-,TRBV21-1,TRBJ2-7,-,CASSEKARSGETSYEQYF,TGTGCCAGCAGCGAGAAGGCTAGATCGGGGGAAACGTCCTACGAGCAGTACTTC
-,TRBV29-1,TRBJ2-7,-,CSVEAQASYEQYF,TGCAGCGTTGAGGCACAGGCCTCCTACGAGCAGTACTTC